This T cell receptor (beta chain) appears in the sequencing data of a study of T-cell memory formation after mild COVID-19. This CDR3 is built from 15 residues. Between the trimmed V and J ends, which lost 4 bases and 3 bases, there was a span of 11 bases. Germline V lookup: CDR1 KGHDR, CDR2 SFDVKD. TCRdb analysed the 5' RACE reads with MiXCR anew, one entry per CDR3 protein. The profile shows 140,000 to 150,000 distinct CDR3 sequences, about a fifth of them singletons. Overall study findings and caveats: Contracting CD4+ clones lay largely in CM and EM, with CD8+ ones residing in EMRA.

This clonotype was seen only a few times. Its antigen is not known. The chain is built from TRBV24-1 and TRBJ2-2, with D possibly being TRBD1 or TRBD2 (5 bases each). The sequence derives from an adult woman who had mild COVID-19 (a few samples of this study predate the infection). Cell type and time point are not known. Sequencing input: PBMCs or a T cell subset sorted from them (not recorded which). CDR3 bases: TGTGCCACCAGTGACTTGGGACCCTACACCGGGGAGCTGTTTTTT. This gives the protein CATSDLGPYTGELFF.